Described below is a single T cell receptor (beta chain) sequence and its context. This clonotype was found many times. Its antigen has not been determined. Qualities for individual bases were not recorded, and no much larger clone is one base off. This sample was taken from a study of response to subunit inactivated influenza vaccine listed by TCRdb under 2018. Background for the entire study: The study used deep quantitative T cell receptor repertoire profiling to track responses to a trivalent subunit inactivated influenza vaccine.

The method behind the library was RT-PCR. Sequencer: Illumina HiSeq 2500. TCRdb reprocessed the public reads (quality trimming at Q25 with fastp, clone calling with MiXCR) and kept in-frame beta chains. Rows with one shared CDR3 protein collapse into an entry with the most common genes and DNA. The sample table shows 150,000 to 200,000 distinct CDR3 sequences, and approximately 12% are seen once. The ten top clones hold roughly 29% of the sample. Findings and caveats that apply to the study as a whole: According to the authors, only a limited number of new T cells may be recruited by each seasonal influenza vaccination.

The same data also went into a second study, on T cells expressing NK-cell markers. The second paper further reports: The TCR beta cDNA libraries were made using 5'RACE template switching, a step that added both a universal primer site and unique molecular identifiers. In sorted CD3+CD56+NKG2C+, CD3+CD56+NKG2C- and CD3+CD56-NKG2C+ T-cell subsets from eight or nine donors, TCR beta-chain repertoires were profiled. Seven of the eight sequenced donors were HCMV-seropositive and one was HCMV-seronegative. To restrict sorting to alphabetaTCR-expressing T cells, an anti-gammadeltaTCR antibody was added in several experiments. For roughly 6 donors, the dominant CD3+CD56+NKG2C+ clonotypes were among the top 10 CD8+ clonotypes and accounted for about 1.0-7.0% of CD8+ T cells. Those dominant clonotypes were again the most abundant among CD3+CD56-NKG2C+ cells in a few donors, at roughly 28.3-60.1%. It remained unclear whether the expanded NKG2C-expressing T cell clones were specific for HCMV antigens. The eight sequenced donors were randomly selected healthy volunteers, three men and five women. To determine HCMV serostatus, a commercial ELISA kit was used to detect HCMV-specific IgG in serum. Peripheral blood mononuclear cells were isolated from blood by Ficoll density gradient centrifugation. CD4+ and CD8+ T cells were isolated from PBMC by magnetic immunoseparation with Miltenyi isolation kits. Priming for cDNA synthesis came from the TCR beta constant segment, and two successive PCR amplification steps followed. Libraries were sequenced as 2 x 150 bp reads on Illumina HiSeq 2000/2500, MiSeq or NextSeq. MIGEC was used to demultiplex reads and group reads by UMI, and MiTCR was used to assemble and quantify clonotypes. To exclude erroneous sequences, any TCR cDNA sequence not supported by at least two reads was discarded. The tcR package was used for downstream repertoire analysis, and clonotypes were matched between fractions using CDR3 nucleotide sequence together with V segment. VDJmatch was used to annotate antigen specificity against VDJdb, with one amino acid substitution in CDR3 permitted.

Sequenced here: CD8+ T cells sorted from PBMCs, sampled about 11 days after vaccination. The sequence was collected from a man in his fifties who received an inactivated influenza vaccine. Donor details come from another sample of the same person, matched by shared clones.

The DNA sequence reads TGTGCCAGCAGCTTACCGGCCCAAGGGGATTACCAAGAGACCCAGTACTTC. Translated, this gives CASSLPAQGDYQETQYF. The sequence is built from TRBV7-9 and TRBJ2-5, with TRBD1 perhaps the D gene, on 5 matching bases. V and J are truncated by 2 bases and 0 bases respectively, leaving an intervening sequence of 16 bases. The CDR3 contains 17 residues, cysteine and phenylalanine counted. The DNA shown is the 51-base CDR3, in frame from base 1. Via the germline V gene (reference sequence), CDR1 is SEHNR and CDR2 FQNEAQ. The CDR3 plus the reference TRBV7-9 and TRBJ2-5 genes for the other parts give the full variable domain: DTGVSQNPRHKITKRGQNVTFRCDPISEHNRLYWYRQTLGQGPEFLTYFQNEAQLEKSRLLSDRFSAERPKGSFSTLEIQRTEQGDSAMYLCASSLPAQGDYQETQYFGPGTRLLVL.